This TCR beta chain was obtained from a study of blood T cells in healthy people across ages. The study's findings and limits: Conclusively comparing naive with antigen-experienced cells was impossible with unsorted PBMCs.

Sample-barcoded 5' priming and a J-beta primer mix drove a second PCR of about 6 to 12 cycles. A template-switch adaptor that had 12 random nucleotides put a tag on each cDNA molecule. TCRdb itself ran the 5' RACE reads through MiXCR, one entry per CDR3 protein. The sample lists around 990,000 distinct CDR3 sequences; around 25% were seen once. This CDR3 has 14 amino acids. V dropped 0 bases and J dropped 6 bases, with 13 bases sitting between them. Germline assignment: CDR1 SGHRS and CDR2 YFSETQ. About this clonotype itself: What it recognizes is unknown.

The data were also submitted as part of a second study, on T cells of mothers and their children. That source notes: Study donors consisted of a few healthy Caucasian mothers and their six children.

The genes are TRBV5-1 and TRBJ2-7; the D is unclear. The receptor's source is a girl aged 2 to 10 in good health. Source material: blood. CDR3 loop: CASSLGQGNGEQYF. In DNA, the CDR3 is TGCGCCAGCAGCTTGGGGCAAGGAAACGGCGAGCAGTACTTC.